The next 14 T cell receptor beta chains were all read from a single sample in a study of post-analysis software for immune sequencing data. Findings and caveats of the study: The five TRBV segments detected at higher frequency in patients than in controls included TRBV5-6, TRBV5-1 and TRBV20-1.

Their target antigens are unknown. The authors incorporated unique molecular identifiers into the TCR beta cDNA libraries. TCRdb itself ran the PCR reads through MiXCR, one entry per CDR3 protein. Of 750,000 to 900,000 distinct CDR3 sequences listed, approximately 44% are singletons. The material sequenced was blood. The receptors originated from a girl aged 10 to 17 with multiple sclerosis.

The V gene is TRBV12-3 or TRBV12-4, the J gene TRBJ2-3, with D unresolved. V lost 6 bases and J lost 11, with 12 bases in between. CDR3 length: 11 residues. CDR3 in DNA: TGTGCCAGCAGCCCCAATAGGATGCAGTATTTT. Translated, it gives CASSPNRMQYF.

CDR3 DNA sequence: TGTGCCAGCAGTGTTCACGGGTCTGGCTACACCTTC. This gives the protein CASSVHGSGYTF. J is TRBJ1-2 and V is TRBV25-1, with no clear D. Germline CDR1 reads MGHDK; CDR2 reads SYGVNS. The V end was cut by 4 bases, the J end by 7 bases, with 10 bases between. This CDR3 is 12 amino acids long.

This clonotype turned up a few times. This chain links TRBV29-1 with TRBJ2-7; D may be TRBD2 (6 bases). The germline CDR1 and CDR2 sequences are SQVTM and ANQGSEA. CDR3 length equals 11 residues. Trimming cost V 6 bases and J 4 bases, with 10 bases left between them. CDR3 in amino acids: CSVQEGYEQYF. CDR3 bases: TGCAGCGTACAGGAGGGTTACGAGCAGTACTTC.

This rearrangement joins TRBV19 to TRBJ1-1, with a weak D call TRBD1 (5 bases). The V gene's germline CDR1 is LNHDA and CDR2 SQIVND (reference sequence). V lost 7 bases, J lost 1 base, and 16 bases lay in between. The CDR3 has 15 residues. DNA of the CDR3: TGTGCCAGTAAGGGTGGGACCCAAGGGAACACTGAAGCTTTCTTT. This sequence encodes CASKGGTQGNTEAFF.

The rearrangement uses TRBV20-1 and TRBJ2-7; TRBD1 matches 9 bases. This CDR3 spans 19 amino acids. CDR1 is DFQATT, CDR2 SNEGSKA, per germline (reference sequence). Losses at the gene ends were 0 bases for V and 3 bases for J; bases not matched to a gene: 18. Written as DNA, the CDR3 is TGCAGTGCTAGAGATACTTCCTTCTCGCGACAGGGGGTAATCTACGAGCAGTACTTC. Translating gives CSARDTSFSRQGVIYEQYF.

This clonotype was detected only a few times. This chain connects TRBV20-1 to TRBJ2-3; unclear D gene. Per the germline V gene, CDR1 is DFQATT and CDR2 is SNEGSKA (reference sequence). The CDR3 has 14 residues. The V end was cut by 0 bases, the J end by 5 bases, with 12 bases between. The chain's CDR3 is CSARDTGILDTQYF. The DNA for the CDR3 is TGCAGTGCTAGAGATACCGGAATACTAGATACGCAGTATTTT.

As regards this clonotype: The junction differs from germline at one of its ends, possibly a read error. The chain recombines TRBV18 with TRBJ1-1, with no clear D. Germline lookup yields CDR1 KGHSH and CDR2 LQKENI. The CDR3 loop spans 15 amino acids. As DNA, the CDR3 is TGTGCCGGCTCACCACCGAGCATCATGAACACTGAAGCTTTCTTT. Translation gives CAGSPPSIMNTEAFF.

Details on this clonotype: One junction end does not reproduce the germline sequence, and a read error may be involved. This sequence joins TRBV29-1 and TRBJ2-7; TRBD1 or TRBD2 may be the D gene (5 bases each). The germline gives CDR1 SQVTM, CDR2 ANQGSEA. The CDR3 spans 12 residues. In DNA form, the CDR3 reads TGCAGCGTTGTGGGGGAAGGCTACGGGCAGTACTTC. This codes for CSVVGEGYGQYF.

This CDR3 reads CASSLRDGEERGTQYF. The CDR3 DNA reads TGTGCCAGCAGTTTAAGGGACGGGGAGGAGAGAGGGACCCAGTACTTC. The V call is TRBV28, the J call TRBJ2-7, with D possibly matching TRBD2 (6 bases). The closer fit of TRBJ2-5 to the DNA end suggests the J call may be wrong. The CDR3 consists of 16 residues. Germline CDR1 MDHEN, CDR2 SYDVKM.

On this clonotype itself: At one of its ends the junction is not consistent with the germline gene, which may arise from a read error. This chain joins TRBV6-5 and TRBJ1-4; tentatively, D is TRBD1 (5 bases). Looked up from germline, CDR1 is MNHEY and CDR2 is SVGAGI. This CDR3 region has 14 residues. The CDR3 protein is CASSYAGHGEKRFF. CDR3 DNA: TGTGCCAGCAGTTACGCCGGACACGGTGAAAAACGGTTTTTT.

The chain is built from TRBV27 and TRBJ2-3, with 10 positions matching TRBD2. V gave up 2 bases and J gave up 0 bases; unmatched junction bases: 11. This CDR3 is built from 19 residues. Germline V gene sequence: CDR1 MNHEY, CDR2 SMNVEV (reference sequence). The CDR3 protein is CASSLVLAGVSPSTDTQYF. Here the CDR3 DNA reads TGTGCCAGCAGTTTAGTCCTAGCGGGAGTTTCCCCTAGCACAGATACGCAGTATTTT.

This clonotype was observed many times. The genes are TRBV5-1 and TRBJ2-7; no reliable D call. V was shortened by 4 bases and J by 3 bases, with 17 bases between the two germline ends. The CDR3 has 15 amino acids. Germline CDR1 reads SGHRS; CDR2 reads YFSETQ. The CDR3 spells CASSGSDLLNYEQYF. The CDR3 nucleotides are TGCGCCAGCAGCGGAAGCGACCTACTAAACTACGAGCAGTACTTC. The full variable domain, in which reference TRBV5-1 and TRBJ2-7 provide the parts outside the CDR3, is KAGVTQTPRYLIKTRGQQVTLSCSPISGHRSVSWYQQTPGQGLQFLFEYFSETQRNKGNFPGRFSGRQFSNSRSEMNVSTLELGDSALYLCASSGSDLLNYEQYFGPGTRLTVT.

This chain uses TRBV12-3 or TRBV12-4 with TRBJ2-1; no clear D gene. CDR3 length: 14 residues. V lost 6 bases and J 7 bases, leaving 16 bases between the germline ends. The CDR3 DNA is TGTGCCAGCAGCCCTACCCCTCTATTGAATGAGCAGTTCTTC. Protein product: CASSPTPLLNEQFF.

This clonotype appeared a few times. The CDR3 nucleotides read TGTGCCAGCAGACAGAGACTAGCGGTAGCCAAAAACATTCAGTACTTC. Protein: CASRQRLAVAKNIQYF. This chain links TRBV6-5 with TRBJ2-4; TRBD2 matches at 9 bases. With 6 bases clipped from V and 0 bases from J, the junction kept 6 bases outside the gene matches. From germline, CDR1 is MNHEY and CDR2 SVGAGI. The CDR3 covers 16 residues.